This entry lists 10 T cell receptor beta chains sequenced from one sample in a study of blood T cell repertoires in COVID-19. The table came from immunoSEQ multiplex PCR; TCRdb's copy has only in-frame clones and leaves some out. The sample yields around 130,000 clones, around three quarters seen once. Sequencing was performed on peripheral blood. Receptors were obtained from a human donor in a cohort sampled during active COVID-19.

The chain recombines TRBV7-8 with TRBJ1-5, with D uncertain. This CDR3 has 15 amino acids. The V gene lost 1 base and the J gene lost 2 bases, with 9 bases spanning the gap. CDR1 is SGHVS and CDR2 is FQNEAQ in the germline V gene. CDR3 sequence (DNA): TGTGCCAGCAGCTTAGACAGACGAGGCAATCAGCCCCAGCATTTT. Translating gives CASSLDRRGNQPQHF.

This clone came up a few times. This chain connects TRBV12-3 or TRBV12-4 to TRBJ1-2, with a weak D call TRBD1 (5 bases). This CDR3 contains 13 residues. The V end lost 7 bases, the J end lost 8 bases, and 17 bases lay between the germline ends. The DNA for the CDR3 is TGTGCCAGCAACGGGGGAGCCTCCTGGGGCTACACCTTC. It encodes CASNGGASWGYTF.

The genes are TRBV11-3 and TRBJ1-1; weak D call: TRBD1 (5 bases). V shed 4 bases and J shed 12 bases, with 18 bases lying between them. In germline, CDR1 is SGHNT, CDR2 YENEEA. This CDR3 contains 13 residues. The CDR3: CASSSYGASETFF. The CDR3 DNA sequence: TGTGCCAGCAGCTCGTATGGGGCGTCGGAAACTTTCTTT.

V and J are TRBV29-1 and TRBJ2-7, with a possible D match to TRBD1 (6 bases). CDR1 SQVTM and CDR2 ANQGSEA come from the germline V gene. The CDR3 length is 13 residues. V was shortened by 5 bases and J by 3 bases, with 14 bases between the two germline ends. CDR3 in DNA: TGCAGCGTTCGTGGGGGCAATCTCTACGAGCAGTACTTC. Encoded protein: CSVRGGNLYEQYF.

Many counts were recorded for this clone. In DNA form, the CDR3 reads TGTGCAAGTCGCTCCGAGCCTCCTGACCCGACTGGGTCTGGGGCCAACGTCCTGACTTTC. Amino acid sequence: CASRSEPPDPTGSGANVLTF. This chain joins TRBV12-2 and TRBJ2-6; TRBD2 is the table's D call, not checked against the DNA. TRBV12-2 is described as a pseudogene. This CDR3 comprises 20 residues.

The chain is built from TRBV6-5 and TRBJ2-1, with 8 nucleotides matching TRBD2. Germline-derived CDR1 and CDR2 are MNHEY and SVGAGI. The CDR3 runs 15 residues. J gave up 5 bases and V 7 bases, and 10 bases lay outside the gene matches. CDR3 sequence: CASTSRRGGNNEQFF. CDR3 DNA sequence: TGTGCCAGCACCTCCCGGCGCGGGGGGAACAATGAGCAGTTCTTC.

The chain combines TRBV5-4 with TRBJ1-2, with no clear D. CDR3 length: 13 amino acids. V was pared by 2 bases and J by 4 bases, with 9 bases between. Germline CDR1 and CDR2: SGHNT and YYREEE (reference sequence). CDR3 in amino acids: CASSFGDFYGYTF. The CDR3 region has the DNA TGTGCCAGCAGCTTCGGGGATTTCTATGGCTACACCTTC.

This clone occurred a few times. The chain uses TRBV19 and TRBJ1-4, with 11 nucleotides matching TRBD1. With V trimmed by 5 bases and J by 5 bases, 7 bases remained unmatched. The CDR3 consists of 16 residues. Germline CDR1 and CDR2: LNHDA and SQIVND (reference sequence). CDR3 loop: CASSLPWDRGNEKLFF. The CDR3 coding sequence is TGTGCCAGTAGTCTCCCCTGGGACAGGGGGAATGAAAAACTGTTTTTT.

This clone was counted only a few times. The J gene is TRBJ1-2, the V gene TRBV3-1 (or the pseudogene TRBV3-2), with 8 bases aligning to TRBD1. The germline gives CDR1 LGHDT, CDR2 YNNKEL (reference sequence). This CDR3 contains 15 residues. V was clipped by 2 bases and J by 4 bases; unmatched bases: 6. CDR3 amino acids: CASSQQGAIGYGYTF. The DNA of the CDR3 is TGTGCCAGCAGCCAACAGGGGGCTATCGGCTATGGCTACACCTTC.

This sequence joins TRBV30 and TRBJ2-3; tentatively, D is TRBD1 (6 bases). CDR1 and CDR2 (germline): GTSNPN, SVGIG (reference sequence). This CDR3 has 16 residues. Trimming stripped 2 bases from V and 6 bases from J, with 21 bases between. This CDR3 is CAWSNFAGVQGDTQYF. The CDR3, as DNA: TGTGCCTGGAGTAATTTTGCGGGTGTCCAGGGGGATACGCAGTATTTT.